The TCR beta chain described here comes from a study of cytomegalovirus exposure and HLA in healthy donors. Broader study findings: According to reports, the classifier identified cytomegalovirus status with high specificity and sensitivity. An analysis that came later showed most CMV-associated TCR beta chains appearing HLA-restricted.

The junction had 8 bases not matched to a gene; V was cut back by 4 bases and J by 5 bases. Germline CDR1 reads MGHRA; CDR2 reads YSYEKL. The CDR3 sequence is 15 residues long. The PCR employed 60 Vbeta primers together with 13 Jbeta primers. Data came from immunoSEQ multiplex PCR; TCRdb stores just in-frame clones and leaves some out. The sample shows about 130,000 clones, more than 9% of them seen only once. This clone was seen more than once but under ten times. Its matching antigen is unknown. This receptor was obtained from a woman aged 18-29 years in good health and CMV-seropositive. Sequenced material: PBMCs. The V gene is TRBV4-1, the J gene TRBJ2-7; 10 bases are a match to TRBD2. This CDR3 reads CASSRLASGRHEQYF. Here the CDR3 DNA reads TGCGCCAGCAGCCGTTTGGCTAGCGGGAGACACGAGCAGTACTTC.